The 7 T cell receptor beta chains in this list originate from one sample, sequenced in a study of cytomegalovirus exposure and HLA in healthy donors. In the PCR, 60 Vbeta and 13 Jbeta primers were used. Measured with immunoSEQ multiplex PCR; TCRdb has only the in-frame clones, and not every one. Among fewer than 150,000 clones listed, over 15% were seen once. Input material: PBMCs. The receptors were gathered from a woman aged 18-29 years in good health and CMV-seronegative.

In its sample, this clone was seen a few times. This chain joins TRBV30 and TRBJ1-2, with TRBD1 matching 7 bases. CDR1 is GTSNPN, CDR2 SVGIG, per germline (reference sequence). V lost 0 bases to trimming and J lost 3 bases; unmatched junction nucleotides: 7. CDR3 size: 15 residues. The CDR3 coding sequence is TGTGCCTGGAGTGTACTTAAAGGGGGCGACTATGGCTACACCTTC. This codes for CAWSVLKGGDYGYTF.

The chain joins TRBV4-2 to TRBJ2-3; D is perhaps TRBD2 (5 bases). CDR1 and CDR2 (germline): LGHNA, YNFKEQ. This CDR3 spans 13 amino acids. The V end was cut by 4 bases, the J end by 6 bases, with 11 bases between. CDR3 loop: CASSPPTGDTQYF. The CDR3 coding sequence is TGTGCCAGCAGCCCCCCGACGGGGGATACGCAGTATTTT.

Concerning this clone itself: The junction departs from germline at one end; a sequencing error may be responsible. The chain carries TRBV19 and TRBJ1-3; possibly TRBD1 for D (5 bases). The CDR3 has 12 residues. The germline V gene has CDR1 LNHDA and CDR2 SQIVND (reference sequence). The CDR3 is CASRDSRNTIYF. CDR3 nucleotide sequence: TGTGCCAGCCGGGACTCTCGAAACACCATATATTTT. Complete variable domain (other parts from reference TRBV19 and TRBJ1-3): DGGITQSPKYLFRKEGQNVTLSCEQNLNHDAMYWYRQDPGQGLRLIYYSQIVNDFQKGDIAEGYSVSREKKESFPLTVTSAQKNPTAFYLCASRDSRNTIYFGEGSWLTVV.

This chain joins TRBV11-1 and TRBJ2-2; TRBD1 matches 9 bases. Losses at the gene ends were 5 bases for V and 7 bases for J; bases not matched to a gene: 8. The CDR3 consists of 15 residues. CDR1 is SGHAT, CDR2 FQDESV, per germline (reference sequence). The CDR3 reads CASSPRTGEHGELFF. The DNA for the CDR3 is TGTGCCAGCAGCCCCCGGACAGGGGAGCACGGGGAGCTGTTTTTT.

A remark on this clone: This likely stems from a read error, as it lies one base from a far larger clone. The chain combines TRBV6-4 with TRBJ2-1; D is undetermined. The CDR3 length is 13 residues. CDR1 and CDR2 from the germline V gene are MRHNA and SNTAGT. Trimming took 4 bases from V and 10 from J, leaving 14 bases between them. CDR3 residues: CASSALPESEQFF. In DNA, the CDR3 is TGTGCCAGCAGTGCCCTCCCGGAGTCCGAGCAGTTCTTC.

The gene calls are TRBV29-1 and TRBJ2-5; D ambiguous. Per germline, CDR1 SQVTM and CDR2 ANQGSEA. This CDR3 is built from 13 residues. V lost 5 bases and J 4 bases, leaving 14 bases between the germline ends. This chain's CDR3 is CSVYSPNTETQYF. Here the CDR3 DNA reads TGCAGCGTTTACAGCCCCAATACAGAGACCCAGTACTTC.

This clone has a handful of counts. The chain employs TRBV28 and TRBJ2-1; D perhaps matches TRBD1 (5 bases). The length of the CDR3 is 13 residues. From germline, CDR1 is MDHEN and CDR2 SYDVKM. Trimming stripped 3 bases from V and 4 bases from J, with 7 bases between. CDR3 residues: CASSLDTYNEQFF. CDR3 bases: TGTGCCAGCAGTTTGGACACGTACAATGAGCAGTTCTTC.